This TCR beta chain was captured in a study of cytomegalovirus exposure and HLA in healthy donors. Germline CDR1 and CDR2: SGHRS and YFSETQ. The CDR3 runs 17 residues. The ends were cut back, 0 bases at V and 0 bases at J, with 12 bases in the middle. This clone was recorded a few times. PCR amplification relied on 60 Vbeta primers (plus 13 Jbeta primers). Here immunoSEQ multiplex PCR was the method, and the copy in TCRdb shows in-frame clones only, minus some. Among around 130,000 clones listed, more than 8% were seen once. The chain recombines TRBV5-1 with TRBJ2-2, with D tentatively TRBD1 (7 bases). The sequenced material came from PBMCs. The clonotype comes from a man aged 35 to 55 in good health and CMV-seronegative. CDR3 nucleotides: TGCGCCAGCAGCTTGGTCAGGGGGGCATCGAACACCGGGGAGCTGTTTTTT. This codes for CASSLVRGASNTGELFF.